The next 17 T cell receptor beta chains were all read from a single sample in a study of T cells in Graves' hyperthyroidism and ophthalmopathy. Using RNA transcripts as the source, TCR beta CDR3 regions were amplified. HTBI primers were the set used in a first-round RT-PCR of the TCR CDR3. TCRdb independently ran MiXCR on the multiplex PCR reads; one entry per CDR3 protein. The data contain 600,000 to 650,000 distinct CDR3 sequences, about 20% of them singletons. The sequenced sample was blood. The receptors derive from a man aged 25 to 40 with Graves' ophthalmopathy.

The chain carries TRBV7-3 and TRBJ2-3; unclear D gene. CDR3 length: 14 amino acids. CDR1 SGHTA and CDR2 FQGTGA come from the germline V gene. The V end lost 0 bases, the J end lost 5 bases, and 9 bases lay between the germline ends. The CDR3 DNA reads TGTGCCAGCAGCTTAACAGGGCATGGAGATACGCAGTATTTT. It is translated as CASSLTGHGDTQYF.

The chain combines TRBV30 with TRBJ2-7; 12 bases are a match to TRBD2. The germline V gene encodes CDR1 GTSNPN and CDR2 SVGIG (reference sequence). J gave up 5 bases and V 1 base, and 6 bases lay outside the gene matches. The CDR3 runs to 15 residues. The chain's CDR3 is CAWSGASGRAHEQYF. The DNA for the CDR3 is TGTGCCTGGAGTGGGGCTAGCGGGAGGGCCCACGAGCAGTACTTC.

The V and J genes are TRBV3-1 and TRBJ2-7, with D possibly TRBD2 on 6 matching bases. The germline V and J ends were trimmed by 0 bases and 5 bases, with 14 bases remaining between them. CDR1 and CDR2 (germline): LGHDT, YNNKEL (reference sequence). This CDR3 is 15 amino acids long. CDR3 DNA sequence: TGTGCCAGCAGCCAAGATCGGGGGTCCCCCAACGAGCAGTACTTC. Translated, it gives CASSQDRGSPNEQYF.

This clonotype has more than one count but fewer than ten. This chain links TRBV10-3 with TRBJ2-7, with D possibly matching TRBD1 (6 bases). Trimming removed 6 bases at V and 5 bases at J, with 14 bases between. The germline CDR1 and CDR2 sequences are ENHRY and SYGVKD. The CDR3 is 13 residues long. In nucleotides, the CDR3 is TGTGCCATCAGGATCGACAGGTCCCACGAGCAGTACTTC. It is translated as CAIRIDRSHEQYF.

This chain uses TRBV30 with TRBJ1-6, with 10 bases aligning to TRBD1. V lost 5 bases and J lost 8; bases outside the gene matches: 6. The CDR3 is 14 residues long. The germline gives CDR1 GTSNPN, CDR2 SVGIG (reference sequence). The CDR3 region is CAWSPGQGHSPLHF. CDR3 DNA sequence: TGTGCCTGGTCTCCGGGACAGGGGCATTCACCCCTCCACTTT. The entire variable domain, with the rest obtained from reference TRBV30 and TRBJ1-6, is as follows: SQTIHQWPATLVQPVGSPLSLECTVEGTSNPNLYWYRQAAGRGLQLLFYSVGIGQISSEVPQNLSASRPQDRQFILSSKKLLLSDSGFYLCAWSPGQGHSPLHFGNGTRLTVT.

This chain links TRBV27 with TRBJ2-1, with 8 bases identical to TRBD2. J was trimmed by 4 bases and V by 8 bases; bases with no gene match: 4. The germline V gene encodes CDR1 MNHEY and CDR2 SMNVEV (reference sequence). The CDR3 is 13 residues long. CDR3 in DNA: TGTGCCAGCCAGCGGGAGTATTACAATGAGCAGTTCTTC. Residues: CASQREYYNEQFF.

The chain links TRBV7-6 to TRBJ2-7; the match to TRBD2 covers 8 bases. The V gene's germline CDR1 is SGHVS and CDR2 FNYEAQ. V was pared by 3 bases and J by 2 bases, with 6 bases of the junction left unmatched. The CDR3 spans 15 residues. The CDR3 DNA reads TGTGCCAGCAGCTTCTCTCCGGGACTAGCCTACGAGCAGTACTTC. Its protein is CASSFSPGLAYEQYF.

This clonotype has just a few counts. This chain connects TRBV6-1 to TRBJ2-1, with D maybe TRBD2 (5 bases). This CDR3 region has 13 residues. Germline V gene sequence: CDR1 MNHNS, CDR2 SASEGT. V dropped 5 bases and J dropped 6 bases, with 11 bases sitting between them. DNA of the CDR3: TGTGCCAGCAGTCTCCCTAGCCCCAATGAGCAGTTCTTC. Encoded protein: CASSLPSPNEQFF.

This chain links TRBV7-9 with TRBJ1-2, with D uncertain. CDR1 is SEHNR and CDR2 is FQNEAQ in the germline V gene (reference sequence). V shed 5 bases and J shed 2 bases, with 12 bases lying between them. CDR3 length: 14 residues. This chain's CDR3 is CASSIRRANYGYTF. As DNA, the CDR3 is TGTGCCAGCAGCATCCGAAGGGCCAACTATGGCTACACCTTC.

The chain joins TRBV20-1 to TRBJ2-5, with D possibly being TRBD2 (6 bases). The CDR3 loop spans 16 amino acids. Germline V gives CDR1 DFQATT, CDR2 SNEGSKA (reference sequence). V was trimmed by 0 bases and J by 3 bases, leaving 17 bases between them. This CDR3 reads CSARDSGREWEETQYF. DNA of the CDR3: TGCAGTGCTAGAGATTCGGGTCGGGAGTGGGAAGAGACCCAGTACTTC.

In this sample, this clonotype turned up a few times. The CDR3, as DNA: TGTGCCAGCAGCGTCCAGGGGGCAGCAGATACGCAGTATTTT. Protein sequence: CASSVQGAADTQYF. The chain couples TRBV7-3 to TRBJ2-3; 8 nucleotides match TRBD1. The germline CDR1 and CDR2 sequences are SGHTA and FQGTGA. V gave up 5 bases and J gave up 4 bases; unmatched junction bases: 5. The CDR3 is 14 residues long. The whole variable domain, remainder taken from reference TRBV7-3 and TRBJ2-3, is GAGVSQTPSNKVTEKGKYVELRCDPISGHTALYWYRQSLGQGPEFLIYFQGTGAADDSGLPNDRFFAVRPEGSVSTLKIQRTERGDSAVYLCASSVQGAADTQYFGPGTRLTVL.

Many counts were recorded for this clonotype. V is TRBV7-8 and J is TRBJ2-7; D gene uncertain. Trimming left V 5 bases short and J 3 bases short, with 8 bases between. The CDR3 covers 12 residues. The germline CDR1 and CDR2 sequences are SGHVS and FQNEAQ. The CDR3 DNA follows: TGTGCCAGCAGCCACCTAGGCTACGAGCAGTACTTC. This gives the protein CASSHLGYEQYF.

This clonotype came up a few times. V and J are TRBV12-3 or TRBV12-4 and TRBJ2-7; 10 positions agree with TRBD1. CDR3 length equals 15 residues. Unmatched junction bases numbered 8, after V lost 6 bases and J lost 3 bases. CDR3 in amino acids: CASSLPGQGIYEQYF. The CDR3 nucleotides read TGTGCCAGCAGCTTACCGGGACAGGGGATCTACGAGCAGTACTTC.

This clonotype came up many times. As DNA, the CDR3 is TGCGCCAGCAGCTTGGCCTCAGGGGGAGATACGCAGTATTTT. Translated, it gives CASSLASGGDTQYF. This chain connects TRBV5-1 to TRBJ2-3; 7 positions agree with TRBD1. The CDR3 is 14 amino acids. Germline-derived CDR1 and CDR2 are SGHRS and YFSETQ. Trimming took 0 bases from V and 5 from J; bases not matched to a gene: 3.

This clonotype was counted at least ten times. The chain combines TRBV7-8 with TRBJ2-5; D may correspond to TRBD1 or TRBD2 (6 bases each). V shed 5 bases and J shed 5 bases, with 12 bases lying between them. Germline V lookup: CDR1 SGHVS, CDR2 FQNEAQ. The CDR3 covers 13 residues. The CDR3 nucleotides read TGTGCCAGCAGCGCAAGGGGGAGGGAGACCCAGTACTTC. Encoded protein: CASSARGRETQYF.

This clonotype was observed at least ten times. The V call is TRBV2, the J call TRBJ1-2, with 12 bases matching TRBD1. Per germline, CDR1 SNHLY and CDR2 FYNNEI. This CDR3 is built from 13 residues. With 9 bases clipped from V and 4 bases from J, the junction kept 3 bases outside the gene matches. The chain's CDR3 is CARGTGGGYGYTF. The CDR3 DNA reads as TGTGCCAGAGGGACAGGGGGCGGCTATGGCTACACCTTC. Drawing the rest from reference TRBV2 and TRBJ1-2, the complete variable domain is EPEVTQTPSHQVTQMGQEVILRCVPISNHLYFYWYRQILGQKVEFLVSFYNNEISEKSEIFDDQFSVERPDGSNFTLKIRSTKLEDSAMYFCARGTGGGYGYTFGSGTRLTVV.

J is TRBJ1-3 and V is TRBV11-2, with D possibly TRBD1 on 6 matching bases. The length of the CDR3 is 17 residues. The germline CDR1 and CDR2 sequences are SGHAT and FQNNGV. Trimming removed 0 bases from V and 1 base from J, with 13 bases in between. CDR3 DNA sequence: TGTGCCAGCAGCTTAGATAGTCATACAGGGTCTGGAAACACCATATATTTT. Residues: CASSLDSHTGSGNTIYF. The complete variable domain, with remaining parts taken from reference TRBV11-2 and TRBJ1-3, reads EAGVAQSPRYKIIEKRQSVAFWCNPISGHATLYWYQQILGQGPKLLIQFQNNGVVDDSQLPKDRFSAERLKGVDSTLKIQPAKLEDSAVYLCASSLDSHTGSGNTIYFGEGSWLTVV.